This TCR beta chain derives from a study of cytomegalovirus exposure and HLA in healthy donors. To note about this clone: The target antigen is unknown.

Study results and caveats: Certain indistinguishable V segments, among them TRBV6-2 and TRBV6-3, were excluded. Association of a missense DCLRE1C variant with TCR beta V- and J-gene trimming was reported in a later analysis. Highly shared sequence variants in one cluster were likely a sequencing artifact.

The CDR3 has 14 residues. Trimming shortened V by 5 bases and J by 4 bases, and 9 bases separated the two germline ends. Per the germline V gene, CDR1 is MNHNY and CDR2 is SVGAGI (reference sequence). A multiplex PCR was run with 60 Vbeta primers and 13 Jbeta primers. Clones were read by immunoSEQ multiplex PCR, and TCRdb kept only the in-frame ones, dropping some. Among under 140,000 clones, approximately 84% were seen once, and the ten largest hold about 1.7%. Donors were nominally healthy when sampled, though unrecorded immune exposures were likely. Sequencing was performed on PBMCs. The TCR sequence derives from a man aged 40-50 years in good health and CMV-seronegative. V and J are TRBV6-6 and TRBJ1-6; the D gene is possibly TRBD1 (5 bases). The CDR3 DNA sequence: TGTGCCAGCAGTCTTACAGGTTATAATTCACCCCTCCACTTT. This codes for CASSLTGYNSPLHF.